The 27 T cell receptor beta chains presented below share a single source sample, sequenced in a study of cytomegalovirus exposure and HLA in healthy donors. Both 60 Vbeta primers and 13 Jbeta primers went into the PCR. Clones were read by immunoSEQ multiplex PCR, and TCRdb kept only the in-frame ones, dropping some. In the table there are some 57,000 clones, roughly 75% of which are singletons. The sample was PBMCs. These receptor sequences come from a woman in her twenties or thirties in good health and CMV-seronegative.

The chain is built from TRBV23-1 and TRBJ2-1; 16 nucleotides agree with TRBD2. TRBV23-1 is noted as an ORF with a role that remains uncertain. With 0 bases clipped from V and 1 base from J, the junction kept 6 bases outside the gene matches. This CDR3 comprises 20 residues. In DNA form, the CDR3 reads TGCGCCAGCAGTCAATCAGGGACTAGCGGGAGGGCCGGGTCCTACAATGAGCAGTTCTTC. It codes for CASSQSGTSGRAGSYNEQFF.

V gene TRBV27 combines with J gene TRBJ1-4; no firm D call. The germline V gene encodes CDR1 MNHEY and CDR2 SMNVEV (reference sequence). The CDR3 loop spans 16 amino acids. V lost 5 bases and J lost 8, with 21 bases in between. Here the CDR3 reads CASSPGSDPRGEKLFF. The CDR3 DNA reads TGTGCCAGCAGTCCCGGATCAGACCCACGAGGGGAAAAACTGTTTTTT.

This clone was found once. The chain uses TRBV2 and TRBJ2-5; 9 nucleotides line up with TRBD1. Germline V CDR1 and CDR2: SNHLY, FYNNEI. There are 15 residues in the CDR3. V gave up 6 bases and J gave up 6 bases; unmatched junction bases: 11. CDR3 region: CASRLGQGASKTQYF. The CDR3, as DNA: TGTGCCAGCAGGTTGGGACAGGGCGCTTCAAAGACCCAGTACTTC.

The chain recombines TRBV10-2 with TRBJ2-7; 7 positions agree with TRBD2. This CDR3 has 15 amino acids. The germline V gene encodes CDR1 WSHSY and CDR2 SAAADI. Unmatched junction bases numbered 5, after V lost 2 bases and J lost 1 base. The CDR3 region is CASSEAASGSYEQYV. In DNA form, the CDR3 reads TGCGCCAGCAGTGAGGCGGCTAGCGGTTCCTACGAGCAGTACGTC.

This clone was counted only a few times. The chain couples TRBV27 to TRBJ1-6; D may be TRBD1 (6 bases). This CDR3 contains 20 residues. Germline CDR1 reads MNHEY; CDR2 reads SMNVEV (reference sequence). Trimming cost V 1 base and J 5 bases, with 24 bases left between them. The CDR3 coding sequence is TGTGCCAGCAGTTTATACCCCCCGTTCGACAGGCTAATAAATAATTCACCCCTCCACTTT. Protein product: CASSLYPPFDRLINNSPLHF.

The chain joins TRBV19 to TRBJ2-1; D might be TRBD2 (6 bases). There are 14 residues in the CDR3. The V and J ends lost 4 bases and 8 bases respectively, with 15 bases between them. The germline V gene has CDR1 LNHDA and CDR2 SQIVND (reference sequence). CDR3 region: CASSTGTLRDEQFF. CDR3 DNA: TGTGCCAGTAGTACAGGGACTTTACGCGATGAGCAGTTCTTC. The entire variable domain, with the rest obtained from reference TRBV19 and TRBJ2-1, is as follows: DGGITQSPKYLFRKEGQNVTLSCEQNLNHDAMYWYRQDPGQGLRLIYYSQIVNDFQKGDIAEGYSVSREKKESFPLTVTSAQKNPTAFYLCASSTGTLRDEQFFGPGTRLTVL.

In this sample, this clone turned up a few times. The gene calls are TRBV2 and TRBJ1-5; 9 bases map to TRBD1. CDR1 is SNHLY and CDR2 is FYNNEI in the germline V gene. The CDR3 spans 14 residues. V lost 6 bases and J lost 5; bases outside the gene matches: 5. CDR3 residues: CASSLTGGDQPQHF. In nucleotides, the CDR3 is TGTGCCAGCAGCCTGACAGGGGGGGATCAGCCCCAGCATTTT.

The chain joins TRBV6-5 to TRBJ2-7, with a tentative D call TRBD2 (6 bases). Between the trimmed V and J ends, which lost 8 bases and 2 bases, there was a span of 13 bases. Per germline, CDR1 MNHEY and CDR2 SVGAGI. There are 13 residues in the CDR3. CDR3 sequence reads: CASWGETTYEQYF. In DNA, the CDR3 is TGTGCCAGCTGGGGGGAAACCACCTACGAGCAGTACTTC.

This clone has only a few counts. V is TRBV5-1 and J is TRBJ1-5; D gene ambiguous. V was shortened by 0 bases and J by 4 bases, with 11 bases between the two germline ends. The CDR3 sequence is 15 residues long. The germline CDR1 and CDR2 sequences are SGHRS and YFSETQ. CDR3 bases: TGCGCCAGCAGCTTGGCAGGTATCGCGAATCAGCCCCAGCATTTT. This encodes CASSLAGIANQPQHF.

The rearrangement joins TRBV9 to TRBJ1-1; TRBD1 aligns across 7 bases. The germline gives CDR1 SGDLS, CDR2 YYNGEE. There are 16 residues in the CDR3. The ends lost 0 bases at V and 0 bases at J; junction bases unmatched: 5. CDR3 nucleotides: TGTGCCAGCAGCGTAGCTACGGGACAGATGAACACTGAAGCTTTCTTT. Translating gives CASSVATGQMNTEAFF.

The V call is TRBV28, the J call TRBJ2-1; 10 bases agree with TRBD1. V trimming: 4 bases; J trimming: 3 bases; junction bases outside the gene matches: 6. This CDR3 spans 16 amino acids. CDR1 is MDHEN, CDR2 SYDVKM, per germline. Here the CDR3 DNA reads TGTGCCAGCAGTTCCAGACAGGGGGCCGTCTACAATGAGCAGTTCTTC. Its protein is CASSSRQGAVYNEQFF.

The rearrangement joins TRBV12-5 to TRBJ2-5; D perhaps matches TRBD2 (5 bases). The CDR3 is made up of 17 amino acids. The germline V gene encodes CDR1 LGHNT and CDR2 FRNRAP. Deletions cut 6 bases from V and 3 bases from J, with 23 bases between. CDR3: CASGTRKRPPWEETQYF. The CDR3 DNA follows: TGTGCTAGTGGAACTAGAAAAAGACCCCCGTGGGAAGAGACCCAGTACTTC.

This sequence joins TRBV13 and TRBJ2-4; a weak D match, TRBD1 (5 bases). The V and J ends lost 3 bases and 8 bases respectively, with 14 bases between them. This CDR3 is 14 amino acids long. Germline CDR1 and CDR2: PRHDT and FYEKMQ (reference sequence). In DNA, the CDR3 is TGTGCCAGCAGCTTCAGTGCTGGGGCGGACATTCAGTACTTC. It translates to CASSFSAGADIQYF.

The V gene is TRBV7-3, the J gene TRBJ2-1; 8 nucleotides agree with TRBD1. With V trimmed by 6 bases and J by 6 bases, 10 bases remained unmatched. Germline assignment: CDR1 SGHTA and CDR2 FQGTGA. This CDR3 is 15 amino acids long. This chain's CDR3 is CASSPQGAIFNEQFF. CDR3 in DNA: TGTGCCAGCAGTCCTCAGGGGGCCATCTTCAATGAGCAGTTCTTC.

This chain connects TRBV21-1 to TRBJ2-7; TRBD1, the table's D call, was not compared with the DNA. TRBV21-1 is a recognized pseudogene. The CDR3 runs to 14 residues. CDR3 nucleotide sequence: TGTGCCACCCAATCGGGACAGGGAGCCTACGAGCAGTACTTC. It is translated as CATQSGQGAYEQYF.

The chain couples TRBV2 to TRBJ2-3; 7 bases fit TRBD2. The V gene end was trimmed by 6 bases and the J gene end by 2 bases; junction bases not matched to a gene: 5. Germline lookup yields CDR1 SNHLY and CDR2 FYNNEI. The CDR3 is 14 amino acids. Written as DNA, the CDR3 is TGTGCCAGCAGGAGAGGGAGGGCCACAGATACGCAGTATTTT. This encodes CASRRGRATDTQYF.

The genes are TRBV5-4 and TRBJ1-2; D is unresolved. This CDR3 has 15 residues. Germline assignment: CDR1 SGHNT and CDR2 YYREEE (reference sequence). Trimming shortened V by 0 bases and J by 4 bases, and 13 bases separated the two germline ends. The CDR3 region is CASSLAELRAYGYTF. In DNA, the CDR3 is TGTGCCAGCAGCTTGGCTGAGTTGAGGGCCTATGGCTACACCTTC. The whole variable domain, filled in from reference TRBV5-4 and TRBJ1-2, reads ETGVTQSPTHLIKTRGQQVTLRCSSQSGHNTVSWYQQALGQGPQFIFQYYREEENGRGNFPPRFSGLQFPNYSSELNVNALELDDSALYLCASSLAELRAYGYTFGSGTRLTVV.

The genes are TRBV5-1 and TRBJ1-4; TRBD1 matches at 10 bases. The CDR3 contains 19 residues. Germline values: CDR1 SGHRS, CDR2 YFSETQ. V lost 4 bases and J lost 2; bases outside the gene matches: 14. The CDR3 spells CASSRVGQGPRTTNEKLFF. In DNA form, the CDR3 reads TGCGCCAGCAGCCGAGTGGGACAGGGGCCGAGGACTACTAATGAAAAACTGTTTTTT.

In DNA, the CDR3 is TGCGCCAGCAGCCGCCTCCCTGATAACATTGAAAAACTGTTTTTT. Amino acid sequence: CASSRLPDNIEKLFF. The V gene is TRBV5-1, the J gene TRBJ1-4; the D is unclear. The germline V gene encodes CDR1 SGHRS and CDR2 YFSETQ. Trimming left V 4 bases short and J 7 bases short, with 17 bases between. The CDR3 contains 15 residues.

This chain joins TRBV7-2 and TRBJ1-1; tentatively, D is TRBD1 (6 bases). The CDR3 loop spans 14 amino acids. Between the trimmed V and J ends, which lost 6 bases and 3 bases, there was a span of 14 bases. The germline V gene has CDR1 SGHTA and CDR2 FQGNSA. The DNA of the CDR3 is TGTGCCAGCAGGCCACAGGGCCGTGACACTGAAGCTTTCTTT. The encoded protein is CASRPQGRDTEAFF.

This sequence joins TRBV28 and TRBJ1-2; D unclear. Per germline, CDR1 MDHEN and CDR2 SYDVKM. The CDR3 covers 15 residues. Trimming stripped 3 bases from V and 4 bases from J, with 15 bases between. CDR3 DNA: TGTGCCAGCAGTTTGGTGGGGAAGCGGCTCTATGGCTACACCTTC. This encodes CASSLVGKRLYGYTF.

This chain links TRBV27 with TRBJ1-1, with TRBD1 matching 10 bases. CDR1 is MNHEY and CDR2 is SMNVEV in the germline V gene (reference sequence). V dropped 6 bases and J dropped 2; count of bases not matched to a gene: 12. The CDR3 loop spans 17 amino acids. CDR3 sequence: CASSPTGGRFSNTEAFF. The CDR3 coding sequence is TGTGCCAGCAGCCCGACAGGGGGCAGATTTTCAAACACTGAAGCTTTCTTT.

This clone appeared a single time. This chain links TRBV29-1 with TRBJ2-1; D is perhaps TRBD1 (6 bases). V was clipped by 4 bases and J by 0 bases, with 13 bases between them. The CDR3 loop spans 15 amino acids. CDR1 and CDR2 (germline): SQVTM, ANQGSEA. CDR3 loop: CSVVGQKVSYNEQFF. CDR3 DNA: TGCAGCGTTGTAGGACAGAAGGTCTCCTACAATGAGCAGTTCTTC.

V and J are TRBV5-4 and TRBJ2-7; weak D call: TRBD2 (6 bases). The CDR3 spans 16 residues. V shed 4 bases and J shed 1 base, with 18 bases lying between them. Germline assignment: CDR1 SGHNT and CDR2 YYREEE (reference sequence). In DNA form, the CDR3 reads TGTGCCAGCAGCCTGGGTGGAACTAGCCGTTCCTACGAGCAGTACGTC. It translates to CASSLGGTSRSYEQYV.

V and J are TRBV4-1 and TRBJ2-7; TRBD2 matches 7 bases. The CDR3 sequence is 19 residues long. Germline V gene sequence: CDR1 MGHRA, CDR2 YSYEKL. J lost 2 bases, V lost 6 bases, and 22 bases had no gene match. CDR3 sequence (DNA): TGCGCCAGCAGTCCAATCCTCGGACTAGAGGGAGGGCCGGCCTACGAGCAGTACGTC. Its protein is CASSPILGLEGGPAYEQYV.

The chain joins TRBV6-1 to TRBJ2-3, with D possibly TRBD2 on 7 matching bases. The germline V and J ends were trimmed by 4 bases and 1 base, with 18 bases remaining between them. The germline CDR1 and CDR2 sequences are MNHNS and SASEGT. This CDR3 has 17 amino acids. DNA for the CDR3: TGTGCCAGCAGTGGCCCGGGGGGCATAGTAGGCACAGATACGCAGTATTTT. Amino acids: CASSGPGGIVGTDTQYF.

V is TRBV29-1 and J is TRBJ1-1; D ambiguous. The CDR3 has 12 amino acids. V shed 0 bases and J shed 6 bases, with 8 bases lying between them. In germline, CDR1 is SQVTM, CDR2 ANQGSEA. CDR3 amino acids: CSVEDNTPEAFF. CDR3 bases: TGCAGCGTTGAAGATAACACACCTGAAGCTTTCTTT.